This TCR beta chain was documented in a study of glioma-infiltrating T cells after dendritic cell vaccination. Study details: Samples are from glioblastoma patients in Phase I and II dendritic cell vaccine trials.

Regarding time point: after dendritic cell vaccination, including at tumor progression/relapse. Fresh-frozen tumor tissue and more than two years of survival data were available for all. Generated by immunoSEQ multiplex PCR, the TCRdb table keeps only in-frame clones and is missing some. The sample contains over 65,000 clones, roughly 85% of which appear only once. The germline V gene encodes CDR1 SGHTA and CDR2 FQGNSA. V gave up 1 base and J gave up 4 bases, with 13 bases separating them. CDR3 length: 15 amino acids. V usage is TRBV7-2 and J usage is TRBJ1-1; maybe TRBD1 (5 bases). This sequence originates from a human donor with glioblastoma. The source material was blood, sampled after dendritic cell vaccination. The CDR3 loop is CASSLVWQGGTEAFF. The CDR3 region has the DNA TGTGCCAGCAGCTTAGTATGGCAGGGAGGCACTGAAGCTTTCTTT. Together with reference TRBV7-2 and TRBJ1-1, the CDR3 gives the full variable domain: GAGVSQSPSNKVTEKGKDVELRCDPISGHTALYWYRQSLGQGLEFLIYFQGNSAPDKSGLPSDRFSAERTGGSVSTLTIQRTQQEDSAVYLCASSLVWQGGTEAFFGQGTRLTVV.